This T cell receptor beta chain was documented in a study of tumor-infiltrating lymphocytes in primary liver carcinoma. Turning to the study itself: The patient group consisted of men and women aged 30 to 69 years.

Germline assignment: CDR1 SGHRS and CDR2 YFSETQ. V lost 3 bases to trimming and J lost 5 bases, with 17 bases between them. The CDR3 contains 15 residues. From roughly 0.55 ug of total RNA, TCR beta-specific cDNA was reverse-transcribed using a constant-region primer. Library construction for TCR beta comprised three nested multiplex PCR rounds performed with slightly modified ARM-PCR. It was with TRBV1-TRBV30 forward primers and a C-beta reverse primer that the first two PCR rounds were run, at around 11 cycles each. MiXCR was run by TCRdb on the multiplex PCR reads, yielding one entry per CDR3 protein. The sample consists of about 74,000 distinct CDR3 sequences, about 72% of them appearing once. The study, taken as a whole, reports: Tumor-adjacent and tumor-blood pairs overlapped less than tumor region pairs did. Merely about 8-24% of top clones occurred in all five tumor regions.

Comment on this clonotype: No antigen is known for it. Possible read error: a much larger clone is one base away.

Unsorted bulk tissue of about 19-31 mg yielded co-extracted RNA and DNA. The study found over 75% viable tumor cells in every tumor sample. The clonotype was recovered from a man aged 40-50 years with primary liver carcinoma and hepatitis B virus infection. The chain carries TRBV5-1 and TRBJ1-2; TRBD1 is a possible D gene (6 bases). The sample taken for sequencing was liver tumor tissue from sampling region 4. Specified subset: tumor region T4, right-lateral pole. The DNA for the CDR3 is TGCGCCAGCAGCTCCGGGACAAGGGGCAGTTATGGCTACACCTTC. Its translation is CASSSGTRGSYGYTF.